These T cell receptor beta chains were read from a single sample in a study of CD8 T cells in ankylosing spondylitis. TCRdb re-derived calls from the 5' RACE reads in MiXCR, one entry per CDR3 protein. The sample holds 350,000 to 550,000 distinct CDR3 sequences, 26% seen once. The sample was blood, either unsorted or a sorted T cell fraction (not recorded which). These TCRs come from a male donor with ankylosing spondylitis. The CDR3 runs from the conserved cysteine through the conserved F or W. The D gene is left open where the match is weak. Size is omitted from some rows. Given values are once, few, many or a class for expanded clones.

D | J | V | size | DNA | CDR3
. | TRBJ1-2 | TRBV24-1 | . | TGTGCCACCAGTGATTGGGACCGGCAGGGGTCTAACTATGGCTACACCTTC | CATSDWDRQGSNYGYTF
TRBD1 | TRBJ2-1 | TRBV5-1 | . | TGCGCCAGCAGTAACCGGGACAGGGGAGGGAATGAGCAGTTCTTC | CASSNRDRGGNEQFF
. | TRBJ1-1 | TRBV7-2 | . | TGTGCCAGCAGCTTAGAGAGGGGAATCGGAGCTTTCTTT | CASSLERGIGAFF
TRBD2 | TRBJ2-1 | TRBV7-9 | . | TGTGCCAGCAGCTTTCTACCTAGCGGCTCCTACAATGAGCAGTTCTTC | CASSFLPSGSYNEQFF
TRBD2 | TRBJ2-3 | TRBV10-3 | few | TGTGCCATCAGTGCACCGACTAGCGGGAGAACAGATACGCAGTATTTT | CAISAPTSGRTDTQYF
TRBD2 | TRBJ2-3 | TRBV20-1 | . | TGCAGTGCTAGAGATAGGGAGCGGGAGGGGTCAGATACGCAGTATTTT | CSARDREREGSDTQYF
. | TRBJ2-5 | TRBV20-1 | few | TGCAGTGCCCGCACCCAGCGGAACCAAGAGACCCAGTACTTC | CSARTQRNQETQYF
. | TRBJ1-5 | TRBV29-1 | few | TGCAGCGCCGTCTGGGGGAGCAATCAGCCCCAGCATTTT | CSAVWGSNQPQHF
. | TRBJ2-1 | TRBV20-1 | few | TGCAGTGCTAGGCCCACTAGTAGTGGTGAGCAGTTCTTC | CSARPTSSGEQFF
. | TRBJ1-1 | TRBV20-1 | . | TGCAGTTCAGGGCGTTTCCTCAACACTGAAGCTTTCTTT | CSSGRFLNTEAFF
TRBD1 | TRBJ1-1 | TRBV5-6 | . | TGTGCCAGCAGCCGACCGGGACAGGGGGCAGGCACTGAAGCTTTCTTT | CASSRPGQGAGTEAFF
TRBD1 | TRBJ1-1 | TRBV5-1 | . | TGCGCCAGCAGCTGGGGGGACAGGGGGAACACTGAAGCTTTCTTT | CASSWGDRGNTEAFF
TRBD2 | TRBJ2-1 | TRBV12-3/TRBV12-4 | few | TGTGCCAGCAGTTCGCTACCAAAATCTAGCGGCACACTCCGACGGGAGCAGTTCTTC | CASSSLPKSSGTLRREQFF
TRBD2 | TRBJ2-7 | TRBV12-3/TRBV12-4 | many | TGTGCCAGCAGCCCATACGGGGCTAGCGGGATCTACGAGCAGTACTTC | CASSPYGASGIYEQYF
. | TRBJ2-4 | TRBV5-1 | . | TGCGCCAGCAGCGGGGACGAGGCCAAAAACATTCAGTACTTC | CASSGDEAKNIQYF
. | TRBJ2-3 | TRBV18 | . | TGTGCCAGCTCACCGGAACGGATCACAGATACGCAGTATTTT | CASSPERITDTQYF
TRBD2 | TRBJ2-1 | TRBV5-5 | . | TGTGCCAGCTTTTGGGCTAGCGGATACAATGAGCAGTTCTTC | CASFWASGYNEQFF
TRBD1 | TRBJ1-1 | TRBV7-9 | . | TGTGCCAGCAGCTTTCCCGGGACAGGTCGCACTGAAGCTTTCTTT | CASSFPGTGRTEAFF
. | TRBJ2-1 | TRBV27 | . | TGTGCCAGCAGTTTATGGGGGAAGACTGTTATGTGGGATGAGCAGTTCTTC | CASSLWGKTVMWDEQFF
. | TRBJ1-4 | TRBV20-1 | few | TGCAGTGCCCAAAGGGAGCCAAATGAAAAACTGTTTTTT | CSAQREPNEKLFF
. | TRBJ1-1 | TRBV7-9 | . | TGTGCCAGCAGTAACCAGCTAAGCCTGGGGAGTGAAGCTTTCTTT | CASSNQLSLGSEAFF
. | TRBJ2-1 | TRBV2 | few | TGTGCCAGCAGGGACGGCAGGGATGAGCAGTTCTTC | CASRDGRDEQFF
TRBD2 | TRBJ2-3 | TRBV4-2 | few | TGTGCCAGCAGCCAACAAAATAGCGGGAGGGCCCTAGATACGCAGTATTTT | CASSQQNSGRALDTQYF